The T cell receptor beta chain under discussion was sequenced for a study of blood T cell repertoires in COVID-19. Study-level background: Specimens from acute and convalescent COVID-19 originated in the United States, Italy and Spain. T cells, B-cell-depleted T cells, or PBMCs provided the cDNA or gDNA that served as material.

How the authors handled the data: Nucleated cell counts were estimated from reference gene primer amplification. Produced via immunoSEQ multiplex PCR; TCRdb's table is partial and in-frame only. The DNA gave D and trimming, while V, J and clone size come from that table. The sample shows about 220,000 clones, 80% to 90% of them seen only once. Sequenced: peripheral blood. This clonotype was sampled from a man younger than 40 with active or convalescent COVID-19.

For the CDR3, the DNA is TGTGCCAGCTCACCACTCCGCATAGGGGACACAGATACGCAGTATTTT. Its protein product is CASSPLRIGDTDTQYF. The rearrangement uses TRBV18 and TRBJ2-3; possible D gene TRBD1, 5 bases. V shed 1 base and J shed 2 bases, with 13 bases lying between them. Germline-derived CDR1 and CDR2 are KGHSH and LQKENI. The CDR3 length is 16 residues.